Listed below are T cell receptor beta chains from one sample, sequenced in a study of blood T cell repertoires in COVID-19. The table came from immunoSEQ multiplex PCR; TCRdb's copy has only in-frame clones and leaves some out. The table lists 120,000 to 150,000 clones, about 87% of them singletons. Sequenced input: peripheral blood. The receptors derive from a man aged 45-60 years who had recovered from COVID-19. The conserved cysteine and the conserved F or W are not part of the CDR3 here.

>TRBJ2-3|TRBV6-2/TRBV6-3
ASSVHLASTDTQY
>TRBJ1-2|TRBV4-3
ASSHETGLANYGYT
>TRBJ2-7|TRBV6-5
ASRPDSGEQY
>TRBJ2-3|TRBV4-3
ASSQDRVFAGGTTSTDTQY
>TRBJ2-2|TRBV7-2
ASSLDLSSGGSPGELF
>TRBJ1-2|TRBV6-5
ASSYSGGDGYT
>TRBJ2-5|TRBV11-2
ASSLVGGGSQETQY
>TRBJ2-5|TRBV30
AWSLEIQETQY
>TRBJ2-7|TRBV19
ASSMGPSTAYEQY
>TRBJ2-7|TRBV6-2/TRBV6-3
ASRPTGGEDSYEQY
>TRBJ2-2|TRBV6-6
ASRVQVTGELF
>TRBJ1-4|TRBV6-2/TRBV6-3
ASSPQGIIEKLF
>TRBJ1-2|TRBV2
ASRAGGTNYGYT
>TRBJ2-5|TRBV5-4
ASSPRTGVIQETQY
>TRBJ2-2|TRBV4-3
ASSQDGGGGGELF
>TRBJ1-5|TRBV2
ASSESPDSTNQPQH
>TRBJ1-2|TRBV6-5
ASSQEGRLGYGYT
>TRBJ1-1|TRBV5-1
ASSFVLDRENTEAF
>TRBJ2-3|TRBV6-5
ATTAGGGTDTQY
>TRBJ2-1|TRBV7-2
ASSRTGRSEQF
>TRBJ2-6|TRBV5-6
ASIRGEWPPSGANVLT
>TRBJ2-2|TRBV5-1
ASSLETSSGELF
>TRBJ2-1|TRBV24-1
ATSDPPDNEQF
>TRBJ1-6|TRBV6-1
ASSYTRDRASPLH
>TRBJ2-5|TRBV9
ASSVAGGNRQETQY
>TRBJ2-1|TRBV6-5
ASSYSFEQF
>TRBJ2-1|TRBV6-1
ASSEGLYNEQF
>TRBJ2-3|TRBV20-1
SASFGEPDTQY
>TRBJ1-1|TRBV19
ASSLGQGWIGGTEAF
>TRBJ1-1|TRBV3-1/TRBV3-2
ASSRGVNTEAF
>TRBJ2-3|TRBV7-9
ASSGLAGGFTDTQY
>TRBJ1-3|TRBV21-1
ASSKVRGRFLSGNTIY